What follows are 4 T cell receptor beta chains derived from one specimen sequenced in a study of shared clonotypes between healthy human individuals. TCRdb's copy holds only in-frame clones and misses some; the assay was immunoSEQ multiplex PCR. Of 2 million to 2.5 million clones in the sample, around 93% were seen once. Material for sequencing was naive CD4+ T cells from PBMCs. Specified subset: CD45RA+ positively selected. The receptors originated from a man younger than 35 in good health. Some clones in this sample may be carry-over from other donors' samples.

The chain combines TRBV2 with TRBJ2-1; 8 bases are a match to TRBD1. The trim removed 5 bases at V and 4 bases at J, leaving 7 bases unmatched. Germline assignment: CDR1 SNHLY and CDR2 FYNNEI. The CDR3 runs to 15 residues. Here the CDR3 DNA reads TGTGCCAGCAGTTTCCAGGGGGCACAATACAATGAGCAGTTCTTC. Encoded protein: CASSFQGAQYNEQFF. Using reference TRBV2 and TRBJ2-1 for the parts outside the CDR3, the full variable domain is EPEVTQTPSHQVTQMGQEVILRCVPISNHLYFYWYRQILGQKVEFLVSFYNNEISEKSEIFDDQFSVERPDGSNFTLKIRSTKLEDSAMYFCASSFQGAQYNEQFFGPGTRLTVL.

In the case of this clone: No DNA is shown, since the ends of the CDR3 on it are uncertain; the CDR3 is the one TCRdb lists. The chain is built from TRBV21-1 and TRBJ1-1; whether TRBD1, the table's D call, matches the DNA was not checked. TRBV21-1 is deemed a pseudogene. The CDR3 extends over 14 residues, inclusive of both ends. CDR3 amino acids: CASSKEAVGAGAFF.

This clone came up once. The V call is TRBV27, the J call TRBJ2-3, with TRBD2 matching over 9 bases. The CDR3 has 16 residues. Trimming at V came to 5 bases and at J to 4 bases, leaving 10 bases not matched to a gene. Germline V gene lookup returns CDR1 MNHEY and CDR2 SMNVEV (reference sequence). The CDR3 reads CASSPLGGRASDTQYF. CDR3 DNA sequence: TGTGCCAGCAGTCCGCTAGGCGGGAGGGCCTCAGATACGCAGTATTTT.

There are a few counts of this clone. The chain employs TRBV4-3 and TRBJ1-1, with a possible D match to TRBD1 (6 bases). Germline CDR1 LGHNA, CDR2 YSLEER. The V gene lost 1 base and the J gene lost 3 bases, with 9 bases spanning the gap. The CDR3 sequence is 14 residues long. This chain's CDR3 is CASSQGRGDTEAFF. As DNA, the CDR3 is TGCGCCAGCAGCCAAGGCAGGGGCGACACTGAAGCTTTCTTT.